The next 28 T cell receptor beta chains were all read from a single sample in a study of T cell responses to AZD1222 COVID-19 vaccine. Assay used: immunoSEQ multiplex PCR; TCRdb lists only in-frame clones, some missing. Of approximately 220,000 clones listed, about 92% were seen once; the top ten hold more than 0.8%. Here the sequenced sample was peripheral blood, taken on day 0 of MenACWY control vaccination. Source of these receptors: an adult in good health.

This rearrangement joins TRBV7-6 to TRBJ2-3, with TRBD2 matching over 9 bases. The CDR3 has 16 residues. Trimming cost V 0 bases and J 3 bases; bases outside gene matches: 4. The germline CDR1 and CDR2 sequences are SGHVS and FNYEAQ. CDR3 amino acids: CASSLAAGGWTDTQYF. DNA for the CDR3: TGTGCCAGCAGCTTAGCGGCGGGGGGGTGGACAGATACGCAGTATTTT.

This chain joins TRBV7-2 and TRBJ2-1, with D perhaps TRBD2 (7 bases). The CDR3 extends over 15 amino acids. Germline values: CDR1 SGHTA, CDR2 FQGNSA. V was pared by 0 bases and J by 5 bases, with 11 bases between. The CDR3 sequence: CASSLAGGPDNEQFF. CDR3 DNA: TGTGCCAGCAGCTTAGCGGGGGGGCCCGACAATGAGCAGTTCTTC. The variable domain in full, with the rest retrieved from reference TRBV7-2 and TRBJ2-1, is GAGVSQSPSNKVTEKGKDVELRCDPISGHTALYWYRQSLGQGLEFLIYFQGNSAPDKSGLPSDRFSAERTGGSVSTLTIQRTQQEDSAVYLCASSLAGGPDNEQFFGPGTRLTVL.

Details on this clone: The same CDR3 can be traced to other DNA sequences in this sample. CDR3 sequence reads: CASSPWTGNTEAFF. CDR3 DNA: TGTGCCAGCAGTCCATGGACAGGGAACACTGAAGCTTTCTTT. The V and J genes are TRBV27 and TRBJ1-1; 7 bases fit TRBD1. This CDR3 has 14 residues. Germline CDR1 MNHEY, CDR2 SMNVEV (reference sequence). Losses at the gene ends were 5 bases for V and 1 base for J; bases not matched to a gene: 4.

CDR3 in amino acids: CASSLDRGNIQYF. As DNA, the CDR3 is TGTGCCAGCAGCTTGGACAGGGGAAACATTCAGTACTTC. The chain joins TRBV5-6 to TRBJ2-4; 7 bases line up with TRBD1. The CDR3 totals 13 residues. Germline CDR1 is SGHDT and CDR2 is YYEEEE. V lost 0 bases to trimming and J lost 6 bases; unmatched junction nucleotides: 0. The full variable domain, rest sourced from reference TRBV5-6 and TRBJ2-4, is DAGVTQSPTHLIKTRGQQVTLRCSPKSGHDTVSWYQQALGQGPQFIFQYYEEEERQRGNFPDRFSGHQFPNYSSELNVNALLLGDSALYLCASSLDRGNIQYFGAGTRLSVL.

Only one count was recorded for this clone. The chain recombines TRBV7-2 with TRBJ1-2, with a tentative D call TRBD1 (6 bases). This CDR3 contains 17 residues. CDR1 is SGHTA and CDR2 is FQGNSA in the germline V gene. V lost 1 base and J 7 bases, leaving 22 bases between the germline ends. Written as DNA, the CDR3 is TGTGCCAGCAGCTTAGGGTTCAGGGGCGGAGAAAATGGTGGCTACACCTTC. It codes for CASSLGFRGGENGGYTF.

Written as DNA, the CDR3 is TGTGCCAGCAGTTATCAGGGTACGGTTGCTTTCTTT. Its protein product is CASSYQGTVAFF. This chain joins TRBV6-5 and TRBJ1-1, with D tentatively TRBD1 (5 bases). V lost 3 bases, J lost 11 bases, and 13 bases lay in between. CDR1 and CDR2 (germline): MNHEY, SVGAGI. CDR3 length: 12 amino acids.

This clone was observed once. The CDR3 is CASSLTGELFF. The CDR3 nucleotides read TGTGCCAGCAGCCTTACCGGGGAGCTGTTTTTT. The chain is built from TRBV7-8 and TRBJ2-2, with D uncertain. This CDR3 spans 11 amino acids. Germline V lookup: CDR1 SGHVS, CDR2 FQNEAQ. Trimming removed 5 bases at V and 5 bases at J, with 3 bases between.

The gene calls are TRBV19 and TRBJ2-5; 7 bases line up with TRBD1. This CDR3 has 13 residues. The J segment lost 4 bases and the V segment lost 7 bases, leaving 6 bases of the junction unmatched. CDR1 is LNHDA, CDR2 SQIVND, per germline (reference sequence). CDR3 DNA sequence: TGTGCCAGTAAGCGGCCAGGGGGAGAGACCCAGTACTTC. The encoded protein is CASKRPGGETQYF.

The CDR3 region is CASSTRTSPLHF. In nucleotides, the CDR3 is TGTGCCAGTAGTACACGGACGTCACCCCTCCACTTT. The chain links TRBV19 to TRBJ1-6; D uncertain. The CDR3 length is 12 residues. Germline V CDR1 and CDR2: LNHDA, SQIVND (reference sequence). Between the trimmed V and J ends, which lost 4 bases and 10 bases, there was a span of 8 bases.

Turning to this clone: This specimen includes other DNA sequences encoding the same CDR3. This chain uses TRBV12-3 or TRBV12-4 with TRBJ2-3; no firm D call. CDR3 length: 11 residues. V was pared by 5 bases and J by 3 bases, with 3 bases between. The CDR3 loop is CASSLTDTQYF. DNA of the CDR3: TGTGCCAGCAGTCTGACAGATACGCAGTATTTT.

This chain connects TRBV6-5 to TRBJ1-5; D gene ambiguous. Germline CDR1 reads MNHEY; CDR2 reads SVGAGI. V was clipped by 4 bases and J by 5 bases, with 12 bases between them. The CDR3 sequence is 14 residues long. Here the CDR3 reads CASSWSRRDQPQHF. The CDR3 DNA reads as TGTGCCAGCAGTTGGTCAAGGCGGGATCAGCCCCAGCATTTT.

To note about this clone: A much larger clone differs by one base, so this may be a read error. The chain employs TRBV6-5 and TRBJ1-1; 8 nucleotides line up with TRBD1. V was clipped by 5 bases and J by 1 base; unmatched bases: 6. Germline V CDR1 and CDR2: MNHEY, SVGAGI. The CDR3 is 15 residues long. The CDR3 DNA sequence: TGTGCCAGCAGTCCAGGGGGCGCGAGGAACACTGAAGCTTTCTTT. Its translation: CASSPGGARNTEAFF.

The chain uses TRBV5-1 and TRBJ1-5; possibly TRBD1 for D (5 bases). There are 15 residues in the CDR3. The germline CDR1 and CDR2 sequences are SGHRS and YFSETQ. Trimming cost V 4 bases and J 2 bases, with 13 bases left between them. DNA of the CDR3: TGCGCCAGCAGCGTAGCCCCGGGGGGCAATCAGCCCCAGCATTTT. This codes for CASSVAPGGNQPQHF.

The chain couples TRBV7-2 to TRBJ1-2, with D maybe TRBD1 (6 bases). Trimming shortened V by 4 bases and J by 4 bases, and 10 bases separated the two germline ends. The CDR3 is 13 residues long. Germline CDR1 SGHTA, CDR2 FQGNSA. CDR3 DNA sequence: TGTGCCAGCAGCTCAGGACAGATCTATGGCTACACCTTC. Translation: CASSSGQIYGYTF. Variable domain in full (rest from reference TRBV7-2 and TRBJ1-2): GAGVSQSPSNKVTEKGKDVELRCDPISGHTALYWYRQSLGQGLEFLIYFQGNSAPDKSGLPSDRFSAERTGGSVSTLTIQRTQQEDSAVYLCASSSGQIYGYTFGSGTRLTVV.

This clone has a single count. The gene calls are TRBV24-1 and TRBJ2-3, with D unresolved. Trimming stripped 3 bases from V and 6 bases from J, with 9 bases between. The CDR3 contains 13 residues. Germline CDR1 KGHDR, CDR2 SFDVKD. CDR3 in amino acids: CATSDRLGDTQYF. Written as DNA, the CDR3 is TGTGCCACCAGTGATAGGCTAGGGGATACGCAGTATTTT.

The rearrangement links TRBV11-2 to TRBJ1-2; possibly TRBD1 for D (6 bases). Germline CDR1 and CDR2: SGHAT and FQNNGV. The CDR3 is 14 residues long. Between the trimmed V and J ends, which lost 3 bases and 6 bases, there was a span of 14 bases. Written as DNA, the CDR3 is TGTGCCAGCAGCTTCGGGGGCCTGAGCCATGGCTACACCTTC. As protein: CASSFGGLSHGYTF.

This rearrangement joins TRBV3-1 (or the pseudogene TRBV3-2) to TRBJ1-3; D remains unclear. CDR1 and CDR2 from the germline V gene are LGHDT and YNNKEL (reference sequence). Trimming stripped 8 bases from V and 0 bases from J, with 5 bases between. The CDR3 is 12 amino acids. In nucleotides, the CDR3 is TGTGCCAGCTCCGACTCTGGAAACACCATATATTTT. Its protein is CASSDSGNTIYF.

The gene calls are TRBV3-1 (or the pseudogene TRBV3-2) and TRBJ1-2; D gene ambiguous. The V and J ends lost 7 bases and 1 base respectively, with 13 bases between them. There are 14 residues in the CDR3. Germline V gives CDR1 LGHDT, CDR2 YNNKEL (reference sequence). CDR3 amino acids: CASTKKGVNYGYTF. The DNA of the CDR3 is TGTGCCAGCACAAAGAAAGGAGTTAACTATGGCTACACCTTC.

This clone showed up just once. The chain joins TRBV27 to TRBJ1-1, with D possibly being TRBD1 (5 bases). This CDR3 spans 14 amino acids. Germline V gene lookup returns CDR1 MNHEY and CDR2 SMNVEV (reference sequence). Trimming removed 2 bases at V and 4 bases at J, with 11 bases between. The CDR3 DNA sequence: TGTGCCAGCAGTTTAAGGGGAACTGGCACTGAAGCTTTCTTT. Its protein product is CASSLRGTGTEAFF.

V usage is TRBV12-3 or TRBV12-4 and J usage is TRBJ1-1, with 8 bases matching TRBD1. The CDR3 consists of 13 residues. J was trimmed by 6 bases and V by 6 bases; bases with no gene match: 6. The CDR3 is CASRRTGPSEAFF. CDR3 DNA sequence: TGTGCCAGCAGAAGGACAGGGCCCTCTGAAGCTTTCTTT.

The chain joins TRBV2 to TRBJ2-5; D is perhaps TRBD1 (5 bases). Trimming left V 4 bases short and J 1 base short, with 7 bases between. CDR1 is SNHLY, CDR2 FYNNEI, per germline. The CDR3 extends over 13 amino acids. The CDR3 coding sequence is TGTGCCAGCAGTGGACAGTTCCAAGAGACCCAGTACTTC. Protein: CASSGQFQETQYF.

CDR3 protein: CASSHASLISGANVLTF. The CDR3 DNA sequence: TGTGCCAGCAGTCACGCCTCACTTATATCTGGGGCCAACGTCCTGACTTTC. This chain joins TRBV6-6 and TRBJ2-6; no clear D gene. CDR3 size: 17 residues. V was clipped by 5 bases and J by 1 base, with 15 bases between them. Germline loops: CDR1 MNHNY, CDR2 SVGAGI (reference sequence).

J is TRBJ1-4 and V is TRBV5-1; TRBD1 aligns across 9 bases. Germline-derived CDR1 and CDR2 are SGHRS and YFSETQ. The CDR3 is made up of 15 amino acids. With 4 bases clipped from V and 8 bases from J, the junction kept 9 bases outside the gene matches. The DNA for the CDR3 is TGCGCCAGCAGCCGTACAGGGGGCGCGGGCGAAAAACTGTTTTTT. Translation gives CASSRTGGAGEKLFF.

The V call is TRBV4-3, the J call TRBJ2-3; a weak D match, TRBD2 (5 bases). Germline assignment: CDR1 LGHNA and CDR2 YSLEER. The CDR3 has 17 amino acids. Deletions cut 0 bases from V and 0 bases from J, with 13 bases between. The CDR3 reads CASSQEDLRGSTDTQYF. The CDR3 region has the DNA TGCGCCAGCAGCCAAGAAGATCTGAGAGGGAGCACAGATACGCAGTATTTT.

The chain recombines TRBV18 with TRBJ1-1, with D possibly being TRBD1 (5 bases). This CDR3 is 17 amino acids long. CDR1 and CDR2 (germline): KGHSH, LQKENI. V was shortened by 4 bases and J by 0 bases, with 18 bases between the two germline ends. CDR3 sequence reads: CASSLLVSGSVNTEAFF. CDR3 sequence (DNA): TGTGCCAGCTCACTACTCGTATCAGGGAGTGTGAACACTGAAGCTTTCTTT.

The chain links TRBV2 to TRBJ1-1; D gene uncertain. Trimming pared 4 bases from V and 0 bases from J, leaving 6 bases between. This CDR3 has 13 amino acids. Germline V gene data show CDR1 as SNHLY and CDR2 as FYNNEI. CDR3 DNA sequence: TGTGCCAGCAGTGTCAAGGTGAACACTGAAGCTTTCTTT. This translates into CASSVKVNTEAFF.

The rearrangement uses TRBV18 and TRBJ1-4; 9 bases line up with TRBD1. Germline V gives CDR1 KGHSH, CDR2 LQKENI. V lost 1 base, J lost 8 bases, and 5 bases stayed unmatched. This CDR3 comprises 15 residues. CDR3 sequence reads: CASSPQTGGEEKLFF. CDR3 nucleotides: TGTGCCAGCTCACCACAAACAGGGGGCGAAGAAAAACTGTTTTTT.

The gene calls are TRBV28 and TRBJ1-3; the match to TRBD1 covers 7 bases. The junction had 8 bases not matched to a gene; V was cut back by 6 bases and J by 0 bases. The germline V gene has CDR1 MDHEN and CDR2 SYDVKM. The CDR3 length is 16 residues. This CDR3 reads CASRGGDSTSGNTIYF. The CDR3 DNA reads as TGTGCCAGCAGGGGGGGGGACAGTACCTCTGGAAACACCATATATTTT.